These 29 T cell receptor beta chains originate from one sample sequenced in a study of human T cells and chemical hapten exposure. TCRdb reanalysed the RACE reads using MiXCR and keeps one entry per CDR3 protein. This table has approximately 100,000 distinct CDR3 sequences, 12% appearing once. As to time point: pre-sensitization, week 0. Sample treatment: therapeutic diphenylcyclopropenone sensitization with weekly scalp DPC. This specimen consisted of whole blood, obtained in connection with sensitization to the hapten diphenylcyclopropenone (DPC). All receptors come from a woman aged 45-65 years with alopecia areata. Some clones in this sample may be carry-over from other donors' samples.

V gene TRBV24-1 combines with J gene TRBJ2-5, with 11 bases that match TRBD2. V was pared by 3 bases and J by 1 base, with 6 bases of the junction left unmatched. The CDR3 is 17 amino acids. The germline V gene encodes CDR1 KGHDR and CDR2 SFDVKD. CDR3 bases: TGTGCCACCAGTGATCCCGGGACTAGCGGCCTCCAAGAGACCCAGTACTTC. Protein: CATSDPGTSGLQETQYF.

This clonotype was seen many times. The CDR3 region is CASSQETSGTEETQYF. CDR3 in DNA: TGTGCCAGCAGCCAAGAAACTAGCGGAACAGAAGAGACCCAGTACTTC. The gene calls are TRBV4-2 and TRBJ2-5; 8 positions agree with TRBD2. Germline V CDR1 and CDR2: LGHNA, YNFKEQ. The CDR3 is 16 residues long. The trim removed 0 bases at V and 3 bases at J, leaving 6 bases unmatched.

This clonotype has a count of ten or more. The V and J genes are TRBV29-1 and TRBJ2-1, with a possible D match to TRBD2 (6 bases). The CDR3 spans 16 residues. Germline values: CDR1 SQVTM, CDR2 ANQGSEA. V gave up 5 bases and J gave up 2 bases, with 19 bases separating them. CDR3 protein: CSVSPLVRGTYNEQFF. The CDR3, as DNA: TGCAGCGTTTCCCCTCTCGTCCGCGGGACCTACAATGAGCAGTTCTTC.

The V gene is TRBV28, the J gene TRBJ2-6; no clear D. With 3 bases removed from V and 2 bases from J, the gap between germline ends came to 5 bases. The CDR3 contains 14 residues. Germline CDR1 is MDHEN and CDR2 is SYDVKM. The CDR3 nucleotides are TGTGCCAGCAGTTTCTTACCTGGGGCCAACGTCCTGACTTTC. This codes for CASSFLPGANVLTF.

The gene calls are TRBV18 and TRBJ2-1; D is perhaps TRBD2 (5 bases). The CDR3 has 18 amino acids. V lost 2 bases and J 2 bases, leaving 19 bases between the germline ends. Germline V CDR1 and CDR2: KGHSH, LQKENI. CDR3 loop: CASSPSTLLVNTYNEQFF. The CDR3 nucleotides are TGTGCCAGCTCACCATCGACTCTACTAGTTAATACCTACAATGAGCAGTTCTTC.

This clonotype showed up just a few times. V is TRBV6-1 and J is TRBJ1-6; TRBD1 aligns across 7 bases. V shed 8 bases and J 2 bases; nucleotides not matched to a gene: 18. Germline V gene data show CDR1 as MNHNS and CDR2 as SASEGT. The CDR3 covers 19 residues. CDR3 amino acids: CASSKVQGGPSTYNSPLHF. CDR3 nucleotide sequence: TGTGCCAGCTCGAAGGTCCAGGGGGGACCATCAACCTATAATTCACCCCTCCACTTT.

This CDR3 is CASTMTGTTDTQYF. For the CDR3, the DNA is TGTGCCAGCACTATGACAGGGACGACAGATACGCAGTATTTT. The rearrangement uses TRBV2 and TRBJ2-3, with 7 bases that match TRBD1. The germline V gene encodes CDR1 SNHLY and CDR2 FYNNEI. This CDR3 is 14 amino acids long. Trimming at V came to 7 bases and at J to 3 bases, leaving 7 bases not matched to a gene.

V usage is TRBV28 and J usage is TRBJ2-1; 7 bases match TRBD1. Germline CDR1 is MDHEN and CDR2 is SYDVKM. The junction had 16 bases not matched to a gene; V was cut back by 4 bases and J by 13 bases. The length of the CDR3 is 15 residues. In nucleotides, the CDR3 is TGTGCCAGCAGTTCGGCCGGGACAGCGTCCACCAACCAGTTCTTC. It specifies CASSSAGTASTNQFF.

The CDR3 loop is CASTSLPGGGSIQYF. The CDR3 DNA follows: TGTGCCAGCACCTCCCTGCCGGGGGGAGGCAGCATTCAGTACTTC. The J gene is TRBJ2-4, the V gene TRBV6-2 or TRBV6-3, with 7 bases aligning to TRBD2. The trim removed 7 bases at V and 9 bases at J, leaving 15 bases unmatched. The CDR3 spans 15 residues. From germline, CDR1 is MNHEY and CDR2 SVGEGT.

J is TRBJ1-1 and V is TRBV4-2; D may be TRBD1 (5 bases). The CDR3 length is 14 residues. Germline V CDR1 and CDR2: LGHNA, YNFKEQ. V gave up 4 bases and J gave up 1 base, with 10 bases separating them. This CDR3 is CASSRGPGNTEAFF. Here the CDR3 DNA reads TGTGCCAGCAGCCGGGGCCCCGGGAACACTGAAGCTTTCTTT.

The chain has TRBV6-2 or TRBV6-3 and TRBJ2-3; 9 bases match TRBD2. There are 16 residues in the CDR3. V trimming: 6 bases; J trimming: 3 bases; junction bases outside the gene matches: 10. Germline V lookup: CDR1 MNHEY, CDR2 SVGEGT. The CDR3 sequence is CASRRFAGGATDTQYF. The CDR3 coding sequence is TGTGCCAGCAGACGTTTCGCGGGGGGGGCAACAGATACGCAGTATTTT.

J is TRBJ2-1 and V is TRBV7-2; 16 nucleotides agree with TRBD2. Germline V gene lookup returns CDR1 SGHTA and CDR2 FQGNSA. The CDR3 loop spans 16 amino acids. Trimming cost V 5 bases and J 9 bases; bases outside gene matches: 7. This CDR3 reads CASSPGGTSGRVEQFF. CDR3 bases: TGTGCCAGCAGCCCCGGAGGGACTAGCGGGAGGGTTGAGCAGTTCTTC.

The chain carries TRBV28 and TRBJ2-7, with a possible D match to TRBD1 (5 bases). Trimming took off 7 bases at V and 2 bases at J, with 12 bases between the two ends. The germline V gene encodes CDR1 MDHEN and CDR2 SYDVKM. The CDR3 has 13 residues. The CDR3 loop reads CASMETAAYEQYF. CDR3 nucleotides: TGTGCCAGCATGGAGACAGCAGCCTACGAGCAGTACTTC.

V and J are TRBV10-3 and TRBJ1-5; D is uncertain. Germline-derived CDR1 and CDR2 are ENHRY and SYGVKD. CDR3 size: 12 residues. The V end was cut by 2 bases, the J end by 4 bases, with 3 bases between. The CDR3 region has the DNA TGTGCCATCAGTGAGGGAAATCAGCCCCAGCATTTT. Its translation is CAISEGNQPQHF.

This clonotype was recorded at least ten times. The V gene is TRBV7-8, the J gene TRBJ2-3; TRBD2 agrees at 7 bases. CDR3 length: 16 residues. Germline V gives CDR1 SGHVS, CDR2 FQNEAQ. The junction had 9 bases not matched to a gene; V was cut back by 5 bases and J by 1 base. CDR3 in amino acids: CASSPLRGDGTDTQYF. CDR3 DNA sequence: TGTGCCAGCAGCCCCCTCCGGGGGGATGGCACAGATACGCAGTATTTT.

The V and J genes are TRBV28 and TRBJ2-5; D is unresolved. V lost 6 bases and J 2 bases, leaving 10 bases between the germline ends. The CDR3 is 13 amino acids. CDR1 and CDR2 from the germline V gene are MDHEN and SYDVKM. CDR3 loop: CASSNDFQETQYF. The CDR3 DNA follows: TGTGCCAGCAGCAATGACTTTCAAGAGACCCAGTACTTC.

This clonotype was recorded at least ten times. This chain joins TRBV3-1 and TRBJ1-3; D gene unclear. The CDR3 totals 17 residues. V lost 1 base and J lost 0, with 13 bases in between. The germline V gene encodes CDR1 LGHDT and CDR2 YNNKEL (reference sequence). The chain's CDR3 is CASSQGGAGSSGNTIYF. The CDR3 region has the DNA TGTGCCAGCAGCCAAGGCGGCGCGGGGAGCTCTGGAAACACCATATATTTT.

This clonotype was recorded a few times. CDR3 residues: CASRVGSGSVNTGELFF. The CDR3 DNA reads as TGTGCCAGCAGAGTGGGGAGCGGGAGTGTGAACACCGGGGAGCTGTTTTTT. The chain links TRBV27 to TRBJ2-2; 8 nucleotides agree with TRBD2. V gave up 6 bases and J gave up 1 base; unmatched junction bases: 10. The CDR3 length is 17 residues. The germline gives CDR1 MNHEY, CDR2 SMNVEV (reference sequence).

The J gene is TRBJ1-1, the V gene TRBV29-1, with no clear D. Germline values: CDR1 SQVTM, CDR2 ANQGSEA. V dropped 0 bases and J dropped 4 bases, with 3 bases sitting between them. This CDR3 has 11 residues. The DNA of the CDR3 is TGCAGCGTTGAAGATACCACTGAAGCTTTCTTT. Protein product: CSVEDTTEAFF. Full variable domain (outside the CDR3, taken from reference TRBV29-1 and TRBJ1-1): SAVISQKPSRDICQRGTSLTIQCQVDSQVTMMFWYRQQPGQSLTLIATANQGSEATYESGFVIDKFPISRPNLTFSTLTVSNMSPEDSSIYLCSVEDTTEAFFGQGTRLTVV.

This clonotype was detected a few times. This chain connects TRBV27 to TRBJ2-5, with TRBD2 identical over 8 bases. This CDR3 has 14 residues. After removal of 6 bases from V and 3 bases from J, the junction contained 6 bases not matched to a gene. The germline V gene encodes CDR1 MNHEY and CDR2 SMNVEV (reference sequence). The CDR3 bases are TGTGCCAGCAGGCAACTAGCGGACAAAGAGACCCAGTACTTC. This sequence encodes CASRQLADKETQYF.

This clonotype was counted only a few times. The rearrangement joins TRBV7-8 to TRBJ2-1; 8 nucleotides match TRBD2. Germline loops: CDR1 SGHVS, CDR2 FQNEAQ. V lost 5 bases and J lost 4; bases outside the gene matches: 10. The CDR3 is made up of 16 amino acids. The CDR3 DNA reads TGTGCCAGCAGCCCAAGTCCTAGCGGGCTATACAATGAGCAGTTCTTC. It yields the protein CASSPSPSGLYNEQFF.

This clonotype was detected ten times or more. The DNA for the CDR3 is TGTGCCAGCAGCCAAGACGAAGGACAGGGTAGAGGCTACACCTTC. Amino acid sequence: CASSQDEGQGRGYTF. The chain carries TRBV4-2 and TRBJ1-2; 8 nucleotides agree with TRBD1. The CDR3 covers 15 residues. Trimming removed 0 bases from V and 8 bases from J; junction bases left unmatched: 8. The germline V gene has CDR1 LGHNA and CDR2 YNFKEQ.

Only a few counts were recorded for this clonotype. The chain recombines TRBV7-9 with TRBJ1-1; no definite D call. There are 14 residues in the CDR3. The germline gives CDR1 SEHNR, CDR2 FQNEAQ (reference sequence). Trimming cost V 2 bases and J 8 bases, with 15 bases left between them. For the CDR3, the DNA is TGTGCCAGCAGCTTATCTTTCTTTGATGGAGAAGCTTTCTTT. Protein sequence: CASSLSFFDGEAFF.

This clonotype was counted a few times. This chain joins TRBV28 and TRBJ1-1; D unclear. The CDR3 covers 13 residues. From germline, CDR1 is MDHEN and CDR2 SYDVKM. V shed 5 bases and J shed 6 bases, with 13 bases lying between them. The CDR3 DNA reads as TGTGCCAGCAGTACGTGGGGAGAACCTGAAGCTTTCTTT. Amino acid sequence: CASSTWGEPEAFF.

This clonotype was detected many times. The chain is built from TRBV18 and TRBJ1-6; no clear D gene. V was cut by 3 bases and J by 7 bases, with 10 bases left in between. CDR3 length: 14 residues. Germline values: CDR1 KGHSH, CDR2 LQKENI. CDR3 region: CASSPSAENSPLHF. The CDR3 nucleotides read TGTGCCAGCTCACCGTCCGCAGAGAATTCACCCCTCCACTTT.

This clonotype was detected ten times or more. J is TRBJ1-1 and V is TRBV10-3; TRBD1 aligns across 7 bases. Per germline, CDR1 ENHRY and CDR2 SYGVKD. There are 11 residues in the CDR3. Losses at the gene ends were 5 bases for V and 12 bases for J; bases not matched to a gene: 6. The CDR3 loop is CAISNRGLPFF. The CDR3 DNA follows: TGTGCCATCAGTAACAGGGGTCTGCCTTTCTTT.

With regard to this clonotype: One base away lies a much larger clone, so this may be a sequencing read error. This rearrangement joins TRBV29-1 to TRBJ1-6; a possible D gene is TRBD1 (5 bases). Germline-derived CDR1 and CDR2 are SQVTM and ANQGSEA. The length of the CDR3 is 12 residues. The V and J ends lost 3 bases and 14 bases respectively, with 14 bases between them. For the CDR3, the DNA is TGCAGCGTTGATTTAGGGGATGGGGCCCTCCACTTT. Its protein is CSVDLGDGALHF. Looking up the rest from reference TRBV29-1 and TRBJ1-6 gives the full variable domain: SAVISQKPSRDICQRGTSLTIQCQVDSQVTMMFWYRQQPGQSLTLIATANQGSEATYESGFVIDKFPISRPNLTFSTLTVSNMSPEDSSIYLCSVDLGDGALHFGNGTRLTVT.

V gene TRBV6-5 combines with J gene TRBJ1-1; TRBD1 matches 8 bases. The germline V gene encodes CDR1 MNHEY and CDR2 SVGAGI. CDR3 size: 14 residues. After removal of 5 bases from V and 4 bases from J, the junction contained 6 bases not matched to a gene. This chain's CDR3 is CASSVDRGGTEAFF. Written as DNA, the CDR3 is TGTGCCAGCAGTGTCGACAGGGGTGGCACTGAAGCTTTCTTT.

The rearrangement joins TRBV7-2 to TRBJ2-5; 7 bases align to TRBD1. V lost 3 bases to trimming and J lost 2 bases; unmatched junction nucleotides: 6. The CDR3 extends over 15 amino acids. Germline lookup yields CDR1 SGHTA and CDR2 FQGNSA. The CDR3: CASSFPGQTQETQYF. The CDR3 nucleotides are TGTGCCAGCAGCTTCCCGGGACAGACACAAGAGACCCAGTACTTC.